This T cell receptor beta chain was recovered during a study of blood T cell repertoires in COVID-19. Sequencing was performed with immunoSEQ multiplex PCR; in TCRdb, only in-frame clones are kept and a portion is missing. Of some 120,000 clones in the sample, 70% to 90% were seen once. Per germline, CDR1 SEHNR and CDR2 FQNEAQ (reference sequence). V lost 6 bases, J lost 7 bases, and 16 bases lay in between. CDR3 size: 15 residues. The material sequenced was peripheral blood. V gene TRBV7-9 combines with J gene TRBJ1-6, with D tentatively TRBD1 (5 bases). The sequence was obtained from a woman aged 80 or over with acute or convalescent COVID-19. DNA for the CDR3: TGTGCCAGCAGTCGGGGGGGAATGGGAAATTCACCCCTCCACTTT. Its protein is CASSRGGMGNSPLHF. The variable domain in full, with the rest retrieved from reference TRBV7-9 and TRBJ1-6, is DTGVSQNPRHKITKRGQNVTFRCDPISEHNRLYWYRQTLGQGPEFLTYFQNEAQLEKSRLLSDRFSAERPKGSFSTLEIQRTEQGDSAMYLCASSRGGMGNSPLHFGNGTRLTVT.